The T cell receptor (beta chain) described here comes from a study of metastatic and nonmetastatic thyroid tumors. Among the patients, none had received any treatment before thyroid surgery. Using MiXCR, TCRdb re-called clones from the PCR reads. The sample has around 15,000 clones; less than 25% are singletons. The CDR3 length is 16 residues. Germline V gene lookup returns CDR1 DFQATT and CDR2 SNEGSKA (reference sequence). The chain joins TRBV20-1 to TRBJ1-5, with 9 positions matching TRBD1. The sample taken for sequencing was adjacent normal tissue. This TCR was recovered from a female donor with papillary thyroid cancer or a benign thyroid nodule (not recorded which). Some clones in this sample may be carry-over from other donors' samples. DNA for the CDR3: TGCATTGTCACCGGGACAGGGTTTAGCAGCAATCAGCCCCAGCATTTT. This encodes CIVTGTGFSSNQPQHF.